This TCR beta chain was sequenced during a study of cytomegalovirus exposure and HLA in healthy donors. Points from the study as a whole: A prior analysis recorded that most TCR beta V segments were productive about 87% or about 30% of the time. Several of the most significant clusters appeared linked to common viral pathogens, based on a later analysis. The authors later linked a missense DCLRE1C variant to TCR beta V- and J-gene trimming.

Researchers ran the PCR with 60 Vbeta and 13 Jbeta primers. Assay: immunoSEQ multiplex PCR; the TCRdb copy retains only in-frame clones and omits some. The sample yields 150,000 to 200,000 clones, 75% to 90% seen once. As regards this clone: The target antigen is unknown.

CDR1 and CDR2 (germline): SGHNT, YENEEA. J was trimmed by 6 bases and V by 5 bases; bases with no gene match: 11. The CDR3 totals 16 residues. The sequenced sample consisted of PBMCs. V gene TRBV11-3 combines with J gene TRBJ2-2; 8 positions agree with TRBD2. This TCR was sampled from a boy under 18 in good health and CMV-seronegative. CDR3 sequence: CASSPTSGGVSGELFF. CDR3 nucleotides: TGTGCCAGCAGCCCCACTAGCGGTGGAGTATCCGGGGAGCTGTTTTTT.